These 30 T cell receptor beta chains were sequenced from one sample in a study of shared clonotypes between healthy human individuals. Assay used: immunoSEQ multiplex PCR; TCRdb lists only in-frame clones, some missing. The data contain approximately 2,000,000 clones, just under 95% of them singletons. Sequences were obtained from naive CD4+ T cells from PBMCs. Described subset: CD45RA+ positively selected. These receptors came from a man aged 18 to 30 in good health. Some clones in this sample may be carry-over from other donors' samples.

The V call is TRBV10-3, the J call TRBJ2-7, with a weak D call TRBD2 (8 bases). Germline CDR1 ENHRY, CDR2 SYGVKD. The V end lost 3 bases, the J end lost 3 bases, and 18 bases lay between the germline ends. The length of the CDR3 is 16 residues. This chain's CDR3 is CAISDPGGGVIYEQYF. DNA for the CDR3: TGTGCCATCAGTGACCCGGGAGGGGGCGTTATCTACGAGCAGTACTTC.

On this clone: The same CDR3 is also encoded by other DNA sequences in this sample. The chain employs TRBV30 and TRBJ1-6, with 8 bases aligning to TRBD1. Germline trimming cut 2 bases from V and 8 bases from J; bases unmatched to any gene: 5. The germline gives CDR1 GTSNPN, CDR2 SVGIG (reference sequence). CDR3 size: 14 residues. CDR3 in amino acids: CAWSRDRGYSPLHF. The CDR3 bases are TGTGCCTGGAGTCGAGACAGGGGTTATTCACCCCTCCACTTT.

The chain combines TRBV20-1 with TRBJ1-1; D uncertain. The CDR3 totals 11 residues. Germline CDR1 and CDR2: DFQATT and SNEGSKA (reference sequence). The CDR3 DNA reads TGCAGGGTCTTTGCCAACACTGAAGCTTTCTTT. Protein sequence: CRVFANTEAFF.

The V gene is TRBV7-2, the J gene TRBJ2-7; 7 bases align to TRBD2. The CDR3 consists of 18 residues. The ends lost 5 bases at V and 9 bases at J; junction bases unmatched: 25. Per germline, CDR1 SGHTA and CDR2 FQGNSA. CDR3: CASSRSLSSGMELSGQYF. CDR3 bases: TGTGCCAGCAGCCGATCTCTCTCCAGCGGGATGGAATTGAGCGGGCAGTACTTC.

The gene calls are TRBV18 and TRBJ2-1, with D tentatively TRBD1 (6 bases). Between the trimmed V and J ends, which lost 3 bases and 5 bases, there was a span of 11 bases. Germline CDR1 is KGHSH and CDR2 is LQKENI. The CDR3 extends over 14 amino acids. The CDR3 here is CASSPWDKDNEQFF. In DNA, the CDR3 is TGTGCCAGCTCACCGTGGGACAAAGACAATGAGCAGTTCTTC.

CDR3 in amino acids: CSATHTGELFF. CDR3 DNA: TGCAGTGCTACGCACACCGGGGAGCTGTTTTTT. The V call is TRBV20-1, the J call TRBJ2-2; D is undetermined. The CDR3 length is 11 residues. Germline V gives CDR1 DFQATT, CDR2 SNEGSKA (reference sequence). Trimming removed 4 bases from V and 3 bases from J, with 3 bases in between.

This chain joins TRBV19 and TRBJ1-5; 7 nucleotides match TRBD1. CDR3 size: 18 residues. J gave up 1 base and V 2 bases, and 11 bases lay outside the gene matches. CDR1 and CDR2 (germline): LNHDA, SQIVND (reference sequence). The CDR3 region is CASSISRGKDRSNQPQHF. Here the CDR3 DNA reads TGTGCCAGTAGTATATCCAGGGGGAAGGATCGGAGCAATCAGCCCCAGCATTTT.

V usage is TRBV6-7 and J usage is TRBJ1-1, with 7 bases aligning to TRBD1. TRBV6-7 is sorted into the ORF group, with uncertain function. The CDR3 is made up of 17 amino acids. Trimming at V came to 2 bases and at J to 5 bases, leaving 14 bases not matched to a gene. In nucleotides, the CDR3 is TGTGCCAGCAGTTACGGGCCTATTCGGGACAGAGAGACTGAAGCTTTCTTT. It is translated as CASSYGPIRDRETEAFF.

Points on this clone: Other DNA variants within this sample encode the same CDR3. This chain uses TRBV28 with TRBJ2-5; D gene uncertain. Germline values: CDR1 MDHEN, CDR2 SYDVKM. The germline V and J ends were trimmed by 3 bases and 1 base, with 6 bases remaining between them. CDR3 size: 13 residues. For the CDR3, the DNA is TGTGCCAGCAGTTTGGCGGCCCAAGAGACCCAGTACTTC. This translates into CASSLAAQETQYF.

This chain uses TRBV28 with TRBJ2-5; 7 nucleotides align to TRBD2. The CDR3 has 18 residues. Trimming removed 5 bases from V and 1 base from J; junction bases left unmatched: 16. Looked up from germline, CDR1 is MDHEN and CDR2 is SYDVKM. In DNA form, the CDR3 reads TGTGCCAGCAGTACCCCTCCGGGAGGCGGGTGGGGCCAAGAGACCCAGTACTTC. It yields the protein CASSTPPGGGWGQETQYF.

The J gene is TRBJ1-2, the V gene TRBV27; 9 bases are shared with TRBD1. Germline V CDR1 and CDR2: MNHEY, SMNVEV (reference sequence). CDR3 length: 13 residues. Trimming took 6 bases from V and 4 from J; bases not matched to a gene: 3. CDR3 coding DNA: TGTGCCAGCAGGAGGACAGGGGCCTATGGCTACACCTTC. Residues: CASRRTGAYGYTF.

The chain joins TRBV5-1 to TRBJ2-7; TRBD2 matches at 8 bases. Germline V gives CDR1 SGHRS, CDR2 YFSETQ. V shed 4 bases and J 6 bases; nucleotides not matched to a gene: 9. The CDR3 loop spans 14 amino acids. For the CDR3, the DNA is TGCGCCAGCAGCCCCGGGACTAGTACTCCCGAGCAGTACTTC. Its translation: CASSPGTSTPEQYF.

This chain links TRBV7-2 with TRBJ1-5, with 10 bases matching TRBD1. V dropped 5 bases and J dropped 4; count of bases not matched to a gene: 11. Germline V gene lookup returns CDR1 SGHTA and CDR2 FQGNSA. The CDR3 totals 17 residues. CDR3 nucleotides: TGTGCCAGCAGCGTTTCACGGGACAGGGGACGGAATCAGCCCCAGCATTTT. This gives the protein CASSVSRDRGRNQPQHF.

V is TRBV27 and J is TRBJ2-1; D unresolved. Germline V gene lookup returns CDR1 MNHEY and CDR2 SMNVEV (reference sequence). Trimming shortened V by 2 bases and J by 2 bases, and 10 bases separated the two germline ends. The CDR3 totals 15 residues. CDR3 nucleotide sequence: TGTGCCAGCAGTTTAAAGGAAATACCCTACAATGAGCAGTTCTTC. Amino acids: CASSLKEIPYNEQFF.

A word on this clone: Other DNA sequences in this sample translate to the same CDR3. The CDR3 spells CASSPWSTDTQYF. In DNA, the CDR3 is TGTGCCAGCAGCCCGTGGAGCACAGATACGCAGTATTTT. The chain recombines TRBV11-2 with TRBJ2-3; no reliable D call. V shed 5 bases and J shed 0 bases, with 6 bases lying between them. The CDR3 consists of 13 residues. Germline V gene lookup returns CDR1 SGHAT and CDR2 FQNNGV.

This clone showed up just once. The V call is TRBV5-1, the J call TRBJ2-5, with 12 bases matching TRBD1. Looked up from germline, CDR1 is SGHRS and CDR2 is YFSETQ. The V and J ends lost 4 bases and 5 bases, in that order; junction bases with no gene match: 6. CDR3 length equals 15 residues. This chain's CDR3 is CASSGGQGALETQYF. For the CDR3, the DNA is TGCGCCAGCAGCGGGGGACAGGGGGCTCTCGAGACCCAGTACTTC.

The chain is built from TRBV7-9 and TRBJ2-7, with a weak D call TRBD1 (5 bases). With 1 base removed from V and 5 bases from J, the gap between germline ends came to 15 bases. Germline loops: CDR1 SEHNR, CDR2 FQNEAQ (reference sequence). CDR3 size: 15 residues. CDR3 residues: CASSLGAGREDEQYF. CDR3 sequence (DNA): TGTGCCAGCAGCTTAGGGGCAGGGCGAGAGGACGAGCAGTACTTC.

J is TRBJ2-3 and V is TRBV10-3, with no clear D. V lost 7 bases and J lost 1, with 9 bases in between. Germline values: CDR1 ENHRY, CDR2 SYGVKD. The CDR3 is 13 residues long. CDR3 in DNA: TGTGCCATCAATGCGCTGGGCACAGATACGCAGTATTTT. This codes for CAINALGTDTQYF.

The V gene is TRBV5-1, the J gene TRBJ1-1; D is perhaps TRBD1 (6 bases). The CDR3 contains 13 residues. The ends were cut back, 0 bases at V and 8 bases at J, with 11 bases in the middle. The germline gives CDR1 SGHRS, CDR2 YFSETQ. Here the CDR3 DNA reads TGCGCCAGCAGCTTGGCCTCACAGGGCGAAGCTTTCTTT. It encodes CASSLASQGEAFF.

This clone was found once. The rearrangement links TRBV28 to TRBJ2-6, with a weak D call TRBD1 (5 bases). V lost 7 bases and J 1 base, leaving 17 bases between the germline ends. The CDR3 is 17 amino acids. Looked up from germline, CDR1 is MDHEN and CDR2 is SYDVKM. The CDR3 nucleotides are TGTGCCAGCACCCCGGACAAAGTTTCTTCTGGGGCCAACGTCCTGACTTTC. Translating it yields CASTPDKVSSGANVLTF.

For the CDR3, the DNA is TGTGCCTGGGAAAGGACAGGGCAAGAGACCCAGTACTTC. Translation gives CAWERTGQETQYF. The chain recombines TRBV30 with TRBJ2-5, with TRBD1 matching 8 bases. This CDR3 contains 13 residues. The trim removed 5 bases at V and 2 bases at J, leaving 4 bases unmatched. Germline V gives CDR1 GTSNPN, CDR2 SVGIG (reference sequence).

The table lists this clone with a count of one. Germline and junction disagree at one end, which may indicate a read error. The gene calls are TRBV4-1 and TRBJ2-5; D is possibly TRBD2 (6 bases). CDR1 is MGHRA, CDR2 YSYEKL, per germline. The CDR3 has 16 amino acids. The CDR3: CASSQIVGGAQKTQYF. Here the CDR3 DNA reads TGCGCCAGCAGCCAAATCGTAGGAGGGGCCCAAAAGACCCAGTACTTC.

The chain links TRBV18 to TRBJ1-1, with unresolved D. V shed 3 bases and J shed 6 bases, with 14 bases lying between them. CDR3 length equals 14 residues. CDR1 and CDR2 (germline): KGHSH, LQKENI. The CDR3 region has the DNA TGTGCCAGCTCACCCTCAGGAAGCGGGGCTGAAGCTTTCTTT. Residues: CASSPSGSGAEAFF.

The chain has TRBV5-1 and TRBJ2-1; 8 bases are shared with TRBD1. The CDR3 has 17 residues. Trimming at V came to 0 bases and at J to 1 base, leaving 6 bases not matched to a gene. Germline-derived CDR1 and CDR2 are SGHRS and YFSETQ. The CDR3 sequence is CASSLAATGESYNEQFF. The CDR3 nucleotides are TGCGCCAGCAGCTTGGCCGCGACAGGGGAATCCTACAATGAGCAGTTCTTC.

This chain links TRBV9 with TRBJ1-1; 8 bases agree with TRBD1. V gave up 0 bases and J gave up 7 bases; unmatched junction bases: 11. This CDR3 has 16 amino acids. Germline V CDR1 and CDR2: SGDLS, YYNGEE. CDR3 in amino acids: CASSVVVGQGGYEAFF. For the CDR3, the DNA is TGTGCCAGCAGCGTAGTAGTAGGACAGGGAGGGTATGAAGCTTTCTTT.

This clone occurred once. CDR3 DNA: TGTGCCAGCAGTTCAAGACAGGGGCTTAGGAACACTGAAGCTTTCTTT. It specifies CASSSRQGLRNTEAFF. This chain links TRBV7-8 with TRBJ1-1; 8 nucleotides align to TRBD1. The length of the CDR3 is 16 residues. From germline, CDR1 is SGHVS and CDR2 FQNEAQ. V dropped 6 bases and J dropped 1; count of bases not matched to a gene: 10.

The chain carries TRBV28 and TRBJ2-7; TRBD1 aligns across 9 bases. Trimming took 5 bases from V and 3 from J; bases not matched to a gene: 11. The CDR3 has 16 amino acids. The germline gives CDR1 MDHEN, CDR2 SYDVKM. CDR3 amino acids: CASSRAGTGFNYEQYF. Written as DNA, the CDR3 is TGTGCCAGCAGTCGGGCCGGGACAGGGTTTAACTACGAGCAGTACTTC.

This clone was recorded once. The CDR3 reads CASSPGAGTLQYF. The DNA for the CDR3 is TGTGCCAGCAGCCCCGGGGCCGGGACCCTTCAGTACTTC. The chain employs TRBV7-3 and TRBJ2-7; D is perhaps TRBD1 or TRBD2 (5 bases each). The CDR3 spans 13 residues. Germline CDR1 SGHTA, CDR2 FQGTGA. V gave up 5 bases and J gave up 10 bases, with 18 bases separating them.

This chain links TRBV11-1 with TRBJ2-2, with 9 bases lining up with TRBD2. Germline loops: CDR1 SGHAT, CDR2 FQDESV (reference sequence). Trimming took 1 base from V and 3 from J; bases not matched to a gene: 3. This CDR3 has 16 amino acids. CDR3 loop: CASSLDTSGYTGELFF. The DNA of the CDR3 is TGTGCCAGCAGCTTAGACACTAGCGGGTACACCGGGGAGCTGTTTTTT.

The rearrangement uses TRBV29-1 and TRBJ1-1; D ambiguous. CDR1 and CDR2 (germline): SQVTM, ANQGSEA. The V and J ends lost 6 bases and 5 bases respectively, with 10 bases between them. The CDR3 covers 11 residues. CDR3 coding DNA: TGCAGCGTCGGCAGAAGGACTGAAGCTTTCTTT. Translation gives CSVGRRTEAFF.